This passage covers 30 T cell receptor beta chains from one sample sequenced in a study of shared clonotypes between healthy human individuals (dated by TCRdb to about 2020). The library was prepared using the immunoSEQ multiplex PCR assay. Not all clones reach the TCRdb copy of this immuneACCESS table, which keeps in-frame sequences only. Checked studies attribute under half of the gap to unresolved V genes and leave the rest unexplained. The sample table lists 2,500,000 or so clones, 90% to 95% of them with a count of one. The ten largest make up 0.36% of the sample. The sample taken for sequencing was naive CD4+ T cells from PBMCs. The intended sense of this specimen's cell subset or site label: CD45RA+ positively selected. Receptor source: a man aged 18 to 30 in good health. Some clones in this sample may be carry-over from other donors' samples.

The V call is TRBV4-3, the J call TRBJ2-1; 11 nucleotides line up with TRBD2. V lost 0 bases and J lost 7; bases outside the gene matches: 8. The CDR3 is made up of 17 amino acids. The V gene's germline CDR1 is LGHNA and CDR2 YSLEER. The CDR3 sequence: CASSQDSGRARENEQFF. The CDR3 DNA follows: TGCGCCAGCAGCCAAGATAGCGGGAGGGCCCGGGAGAATGAGCAGTTCTTC.

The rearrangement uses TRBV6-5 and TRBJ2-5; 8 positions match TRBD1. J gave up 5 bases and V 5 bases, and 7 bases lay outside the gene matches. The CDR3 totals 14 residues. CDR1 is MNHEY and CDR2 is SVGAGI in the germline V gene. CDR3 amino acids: CASSNGQGDETQYF. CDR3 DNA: TGTGCCAGCAGTAACGGACAGGGCGACGAGACCCAGTACTTC.

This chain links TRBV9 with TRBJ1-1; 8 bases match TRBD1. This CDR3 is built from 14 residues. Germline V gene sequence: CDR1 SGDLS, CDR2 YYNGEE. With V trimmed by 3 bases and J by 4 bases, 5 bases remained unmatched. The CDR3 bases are TGTGCCAGCAGCGCGACAGGGGCGAGCACTGAAGCTTTCTTT. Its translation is CASSATGASTEAFF. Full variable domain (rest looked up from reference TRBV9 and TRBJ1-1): DSGVTQTPKHLITATGQRVTLRCSPRSGDLSVYWYQQSLDQGLQFLIQYYNGEERAKGNILERFSAQQFPDLHSELNLSSLELGDSALYFCASSATGASTEAFFGQGTRLTVV.

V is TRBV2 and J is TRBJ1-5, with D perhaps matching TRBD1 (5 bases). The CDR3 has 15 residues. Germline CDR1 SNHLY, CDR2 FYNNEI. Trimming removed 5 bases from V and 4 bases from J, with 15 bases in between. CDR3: CASSMSGRGNQPQHF. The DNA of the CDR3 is TGTGCCAGCAGTATGAGTGGGCGGGGGAATCAGCCCCAGCATTTT.

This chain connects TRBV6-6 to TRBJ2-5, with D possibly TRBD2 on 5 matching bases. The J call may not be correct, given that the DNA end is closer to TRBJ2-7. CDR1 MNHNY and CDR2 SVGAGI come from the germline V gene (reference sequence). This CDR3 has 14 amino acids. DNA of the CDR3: TGTGCCAGCAGTTACTTTGAGACGGGATACGAGCAGTACTTC. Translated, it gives CASSYFETGYEQYF.

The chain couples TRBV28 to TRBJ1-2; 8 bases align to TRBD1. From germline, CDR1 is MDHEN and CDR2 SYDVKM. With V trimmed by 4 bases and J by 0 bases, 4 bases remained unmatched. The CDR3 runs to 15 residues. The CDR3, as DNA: TGTGCCAGCAGTTCTGACAGGGGTGCTAACTATGGCTACACCTTC. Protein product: CASSSDRGANYGYTF.

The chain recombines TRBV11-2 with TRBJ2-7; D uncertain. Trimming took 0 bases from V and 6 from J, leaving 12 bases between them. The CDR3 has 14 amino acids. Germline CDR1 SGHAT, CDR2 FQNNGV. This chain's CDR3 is CASSLEVRTGEQYF. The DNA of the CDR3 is TGTGCCAGCAGCTTAGAAGTTCGGACGGGCGAGCAGTACTTC.

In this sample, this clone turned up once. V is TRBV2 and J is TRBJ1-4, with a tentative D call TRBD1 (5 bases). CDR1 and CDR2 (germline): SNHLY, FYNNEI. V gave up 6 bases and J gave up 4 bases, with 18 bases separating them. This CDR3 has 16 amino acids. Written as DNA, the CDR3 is TGTGCCAGCAGACAAAACCGACAGACTATTAATGAAAAACTGTTTTTT. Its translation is CASRQNRQTINEKLFF.

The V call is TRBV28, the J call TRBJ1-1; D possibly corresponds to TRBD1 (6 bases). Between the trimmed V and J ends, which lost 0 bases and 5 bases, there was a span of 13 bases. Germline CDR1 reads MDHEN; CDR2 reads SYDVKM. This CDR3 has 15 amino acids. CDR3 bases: TGTGCCAGCAGTTTATGGGGGGCCCGTGGGACTGAAGCTTTCTTT. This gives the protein CASSLWGARGTEAFF.

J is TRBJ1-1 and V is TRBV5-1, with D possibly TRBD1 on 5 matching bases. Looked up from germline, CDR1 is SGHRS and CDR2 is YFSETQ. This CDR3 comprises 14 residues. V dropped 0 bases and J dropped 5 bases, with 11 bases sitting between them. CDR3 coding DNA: TGCGCCAGCAGCTTGGGGGGCCGCGGTACTGAAGCTTTCTTT. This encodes CASSLGGRGTEAFF.

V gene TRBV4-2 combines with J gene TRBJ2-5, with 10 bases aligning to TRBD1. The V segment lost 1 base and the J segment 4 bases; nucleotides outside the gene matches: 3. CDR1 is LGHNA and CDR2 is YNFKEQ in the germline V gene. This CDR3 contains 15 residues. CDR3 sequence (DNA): TGTGCCAGCAGCCAAGGACAGGGGGCGAGAGAGACCCAGTACTTC. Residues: CASSQGQGARETQYF.

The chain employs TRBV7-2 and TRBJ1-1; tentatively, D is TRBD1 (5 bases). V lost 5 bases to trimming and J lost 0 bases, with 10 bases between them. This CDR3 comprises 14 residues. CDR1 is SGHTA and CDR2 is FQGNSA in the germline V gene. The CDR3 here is CASSTRQMNTEAFF. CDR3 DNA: TGTGCCAGCAGCACGCGACAGATGAACACTGAAGCTTTCTTT.

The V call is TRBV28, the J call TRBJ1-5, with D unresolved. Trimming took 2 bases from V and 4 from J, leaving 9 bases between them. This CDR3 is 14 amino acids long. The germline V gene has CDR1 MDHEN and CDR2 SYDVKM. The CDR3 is CASSLKVGNQPQHF. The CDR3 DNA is TGTGCCAGCAGTTTAAAGGTGGGAAATCAGCCCCAGCATTTT. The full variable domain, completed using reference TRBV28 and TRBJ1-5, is DVKVTQSSRYLVKRTGEKVFLECVQDMDHENMFWYRQDPGLGLRLIYFSYDVKMKEKGDIPEGYSVSREKKERFSLILESASTNQTSMYLCASSLKVGNQPQHFGDGTRLSIL.

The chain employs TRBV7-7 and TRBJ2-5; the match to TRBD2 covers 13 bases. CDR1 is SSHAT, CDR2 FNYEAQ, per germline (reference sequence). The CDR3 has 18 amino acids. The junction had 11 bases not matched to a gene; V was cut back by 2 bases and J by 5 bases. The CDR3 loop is CASSLSISGLAGSETQYF. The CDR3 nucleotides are TGTGCCAGCAGCTTAAGTATATCGGGACTAGCGGGAAGTGAGACCCAGTACTTC.

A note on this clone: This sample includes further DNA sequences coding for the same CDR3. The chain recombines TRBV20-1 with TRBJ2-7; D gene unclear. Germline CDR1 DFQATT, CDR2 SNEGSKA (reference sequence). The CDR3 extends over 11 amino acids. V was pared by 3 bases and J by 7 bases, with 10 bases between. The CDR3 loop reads CSARDLGEQYF. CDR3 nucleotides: TGCAGTGCTAGGGACCTAGGGGAGCAGTACTTC.

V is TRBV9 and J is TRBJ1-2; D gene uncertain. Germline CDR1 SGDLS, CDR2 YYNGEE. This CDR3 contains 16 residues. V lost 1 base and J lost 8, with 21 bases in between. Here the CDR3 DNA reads TGTGCCAGCAGCGTATTATCGACAATTTCTTTAGGAGGCTACACCTTC. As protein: CASSVLSTISLGGYTF.

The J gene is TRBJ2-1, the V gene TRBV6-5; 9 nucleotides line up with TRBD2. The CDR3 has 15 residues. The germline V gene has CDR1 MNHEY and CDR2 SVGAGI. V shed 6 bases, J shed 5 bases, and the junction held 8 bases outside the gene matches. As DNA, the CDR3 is TGTGCCAGCAGGGGAAGCGGGAGGCCAAACAATGAGCAGTTCTTC. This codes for CASRGSGRPNNEQFF.

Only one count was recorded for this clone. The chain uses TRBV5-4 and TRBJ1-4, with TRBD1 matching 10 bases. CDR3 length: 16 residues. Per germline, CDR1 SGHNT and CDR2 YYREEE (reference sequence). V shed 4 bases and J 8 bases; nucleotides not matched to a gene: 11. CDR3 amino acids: CASSRPGTGEGEKLFF. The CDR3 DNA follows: TGTGCCAGCAGCCGACCCGGGACAGGGGAAGGAGAAAAACTGTTTTTT. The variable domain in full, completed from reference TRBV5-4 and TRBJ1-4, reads ETGVTQSPTHLIKTRGQQVTLRCSSQSGHNTVSWYQQALGQGPQFIFQYYREEENGRGNFPPRFSGLQFPNYSSELNVNALELDDSALYLCASSRPGTGEGEKLFFGSGTQLSVL.

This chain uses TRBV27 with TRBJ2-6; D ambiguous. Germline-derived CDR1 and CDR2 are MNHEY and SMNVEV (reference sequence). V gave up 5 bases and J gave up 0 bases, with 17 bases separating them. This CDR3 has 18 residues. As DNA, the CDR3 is TGTGCCAGCAGTCCCCGATCTGGACGCAGCTCTGGGGCCAACGTCCTGACTTTC. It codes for CASSPRSGRSSGANVLTF.

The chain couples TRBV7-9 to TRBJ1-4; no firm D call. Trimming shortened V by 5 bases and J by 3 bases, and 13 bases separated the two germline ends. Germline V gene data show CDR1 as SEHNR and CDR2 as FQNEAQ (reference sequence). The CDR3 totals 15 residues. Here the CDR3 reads CASSPLFPANEKLFF. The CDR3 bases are TGTGCCAGCAGCCCCCTATTTCCAGCTAATGAAAAACTGTTTTTT.

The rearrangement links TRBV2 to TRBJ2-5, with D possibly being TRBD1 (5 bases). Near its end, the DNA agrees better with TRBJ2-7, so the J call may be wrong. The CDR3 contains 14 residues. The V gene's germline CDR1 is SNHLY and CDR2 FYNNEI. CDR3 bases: TGTGCCAGCAGTGAACAGGGCGGCCCCTACGAGCAGTACTTC. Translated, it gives CASSEQGGPYEQYF.

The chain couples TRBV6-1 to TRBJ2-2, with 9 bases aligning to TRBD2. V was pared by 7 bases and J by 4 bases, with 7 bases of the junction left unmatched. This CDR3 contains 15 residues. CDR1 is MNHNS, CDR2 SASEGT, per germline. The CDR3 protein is CASNRSGRGTGELFF. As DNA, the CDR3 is TGTGCCAGCAACCGTAGCGGGAGAGGCACCGGGGAGCTGTTTTTT.

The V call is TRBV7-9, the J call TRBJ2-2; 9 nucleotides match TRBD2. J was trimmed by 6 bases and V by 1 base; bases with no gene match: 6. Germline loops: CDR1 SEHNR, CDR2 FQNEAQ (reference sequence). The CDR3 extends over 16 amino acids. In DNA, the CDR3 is TGTGCCAGCAGCTTAGAGGGGGGACTAGCTGCCGGGGAGCTGTTTTTT. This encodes CASSLEGGLAAGELFF.

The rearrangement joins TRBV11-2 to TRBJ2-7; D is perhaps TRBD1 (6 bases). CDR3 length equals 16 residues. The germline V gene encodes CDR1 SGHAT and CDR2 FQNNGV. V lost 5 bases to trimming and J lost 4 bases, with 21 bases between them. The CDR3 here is CASSARGSFRRYEQYF. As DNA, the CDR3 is TGTGCCAGCAGCGCCAGGGGTTCCTTTCGTCGGTACGAGCAGTACTTC.

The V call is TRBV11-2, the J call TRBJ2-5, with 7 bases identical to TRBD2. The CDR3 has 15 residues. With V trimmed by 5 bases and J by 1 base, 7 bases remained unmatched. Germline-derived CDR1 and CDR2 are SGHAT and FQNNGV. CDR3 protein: CASSTLPGGQETQYF. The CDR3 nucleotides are TGTGCCAGCAGCACACTACCGGGGGGCCAAGAGACCCAGTACTTC.

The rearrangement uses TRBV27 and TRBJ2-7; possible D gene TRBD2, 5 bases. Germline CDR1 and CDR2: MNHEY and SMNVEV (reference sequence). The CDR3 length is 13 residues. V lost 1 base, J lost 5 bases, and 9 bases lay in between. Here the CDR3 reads CASSLLAGNEQYF. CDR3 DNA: TGTGCCAGCAGTTTATTGGCCGGGAACGAGCAGTACTTC.

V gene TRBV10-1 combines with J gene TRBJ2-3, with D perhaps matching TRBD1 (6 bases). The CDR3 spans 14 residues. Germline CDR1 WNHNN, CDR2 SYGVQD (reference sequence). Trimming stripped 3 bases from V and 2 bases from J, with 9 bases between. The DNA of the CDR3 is TGCGCCAGCAGTGAAAGGGGGTCCACAGATACGCAGTATTTT. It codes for CASSERGSTDTQYF.

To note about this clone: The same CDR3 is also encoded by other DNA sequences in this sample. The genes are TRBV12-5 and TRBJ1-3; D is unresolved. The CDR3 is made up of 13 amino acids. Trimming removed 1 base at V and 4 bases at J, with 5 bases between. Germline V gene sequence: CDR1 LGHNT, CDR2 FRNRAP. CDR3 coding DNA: TGTGCTAGTGGTTTGGCCCCGGGAAACACCATATATTTT. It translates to CASGLAPGNTIYF. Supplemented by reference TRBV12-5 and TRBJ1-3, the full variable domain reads DARVTQTPRHKVTEMGQEVTMRCQPILGHNTVFWYRQTMMQGLELLAYFRNRAPLDDSGMPKDRFSAEMPDATLATLKIQPSEPRDSAVYFCASGLAPGNTIYFGEGSWLTVV.

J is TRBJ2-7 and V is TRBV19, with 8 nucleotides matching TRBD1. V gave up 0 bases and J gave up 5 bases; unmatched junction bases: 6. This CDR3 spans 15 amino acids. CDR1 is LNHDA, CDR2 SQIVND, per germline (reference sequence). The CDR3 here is CASSIEGARGHEQYF. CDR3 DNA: TGTGCCAGTAGTATAGAGGGGGCCAGGGGGCACGAGCAGTACTTC.

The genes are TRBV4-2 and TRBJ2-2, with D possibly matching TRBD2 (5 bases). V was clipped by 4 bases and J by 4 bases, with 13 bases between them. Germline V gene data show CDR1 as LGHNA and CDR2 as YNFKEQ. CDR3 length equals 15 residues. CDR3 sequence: CASSPRLGATGELFF. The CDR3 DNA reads TGTGCCAGCAGCCCCCGATTGGGAGCCACCGGGGAGCTGTTTTTT.